The present T cell receptor beta chain was sequenced within a study of beta chain features in type 1 diabetes. TCRB transcripts that were expressed got sequenced, as all of the isolated RNA had been reverse transcribed. Method: immunoSEQ multiplex PCR; TCRdb's copy keeps in-frame clones and lacks some. The repertoire includes 150,000 to 180,000 clones, over 8.5% of them detected once, and roughly 1.9% sits in the top ten. CDR1 SGHTA and CDR2 FQGNSA come from the germline V gene. This CDR3 region has 13 residues. The V and J ends lost 2 bases and 14 bases respectively, with 16 bases between them. Study-level findings and limits: Overrepresentation of cells with high TCR expression could result from cDNA sequencing. TCRB CDR3 length was moderately but significantly reduced in all four CD4+ subsets of Type 1 diabetes patients.

Notes on this clone: No antigen is known for it.

The chain couples TRBV7-2 to TRBJ2-1, with a weak D call TRBD1 (6 bases). The clonotype was recovered from a man aged 18 to 29 in good health. The specimen sequenced was central memory CD4+ T cells from blood. CDR3 residues: CASSLSGHEIEFF. The CDR3 DNA follows: TGTGCCAGCAGCTTATCGGGACATGAAATAGAGTTCTTC.